Listed below are T cell receptor beta chains from one sample, sequenced in a study of blood T cell repertoires in COVID-19. Assay used: immunoSEQ multiplex PCR; TCRdb lists only in-frame clones, some missing. The sample has over 400,000 clones; approximately 88% are singletons. Sequenced material: peripheral blood. These receptors were obtained from a woman aged 50 to 65 with COVID-19, enrolled during active disease. Both conserved end residues are part of each CDR3. Clone sizes are given selectively: once, few, many, or a class where the clone is expanded.

TRBV9	-	TRBJ2-7	CASSVGQSPYEQYF
TRBV2	-	TRBJ1-1	CASSDSEAFF
TRBV12-5	-	TRBJ2-1	CASASPTSGSYNEQFF
TRBV5-1	-	TRBJ2-1	CASSLAPGENEQFF
TRBV6-6	-	TRBJ1-6	CASSYVQGQYNSPLHF
TRBV28	-	TRBJ1-2	CASSLRGVGGYTF
TRBV12-5	-	TRBJ1-4	CASGLRGGATNEKLFF
TRBV11-3	-	TRBJ2-2	CASSRQGAGTGELFF
TRBV10-2	once	TRBJ1-5	CASSEAPNQPQHF
TRBV14	few	TRBJ1-3	CASSQSWTWANTIYF
TRBV30	-	TRBJ1-1	CAWRNRGRGTEAFF
TRBV27	few	TRBJ1-3	CASSFTAGNTIYF
TRBV5-5	-	TRBJ1-1	CASSLQGIWTEAFF
TRBV5-4	-	TRBJ1-1	CASSPMGRENTEAFF
TRBV27	-	TRBJ1-1	CASSLFAGSGTEAFF
TRBV28	-	TRBJ1-2	CASSAPGGGVYGYTF
TRBV6-5	few	TRBJ2-1	CASSPRAGMGNEQFF
TRBV9	-	TRBJ2-2	CASSELASYTGELFF
TRBV2	few	TRBJ1-6	CASSWSGGESPLHF
TRBV9	-	TRBJ1-2	CASSPGRGDYGYTF
TRBV24-1	-	TRBJ2-2	CATSAGTGVTGELFF
TRBV25-1	-	TRBJ1-3	CASMREAGNTIYF
TRBV9	-	TRBJ1-1	CASSLQGNMNTEAFF
TRBV5-1	few	TRBJ1-2	CASSRGTGGDYGYTF
TRBV28	-	TRBJ1-1	CASSFHQGAQGFF
TRBV6-1	-	TRBJ1-2	CASSEFGGYTF
TRBV5-6	-	TRBJ1-2	CASSYGTGASNYGYTF
TRBV4-2	-	TRBJ2-3	CASSQDQGLAGRTDTQYF
TRBV4-1	-	TRBJ2-5	CASSQALALRETQYF
TRBV24-1	-	TRBJ2-3	CATSDGGYDTQYF
TRBV28	-	TRBJ1-1	CASSPGQGGWDTEAFF
TRBV7-6	-	TRBJ2-3	CASSRSNGPDTQYF
TRBV11-3	-	TRBJ2-7	CASSFPGTPYEQYF
TRBV12-3/TRBV12-4	-	TRBJ1-5	CASSGQQEQPQHF
TRBV3-1/TRBV3-2	-	TRBJ2-7	CASSQDRFYEQYF
TRBV21-1	-	TRBJ1-6	CASSKSPPVSSPLHF
TRBV6-5	-	TRBJ2-5	CASRKGLAGIETQYF
TRBV28	-	TRBJ1-3	CASSPGQGGNTIYF
TRBV30	-	TRBJ1-4	CAWNLPGTAVEKLFF
TRBV12-3/TRBV12-4	-	TRBJ2-5	CASSPFGDGTQYF
TRBV27	-	TRBJ2-7	CASSSPGLALIYEQYF
TRBV5-6	-	TRBJ1-1	CASSLVDRGRLDTEAFF
TRBV5-1	-	TRBJ1-2	CASSLVQEDGYTF
TRBV24-1	once	TRBJ2-3	CATSDPGKVPVNTDTQYF
TRBV25-1	-	TRBJ2-7	CASSDVLLGQGKREQYF
TRBV6-5	-	TRBJ2-7	CASSFDRGETYEQYF
TRBV15	-	TRBJ1-3	CATSRVAGDNTIYF
TRBV5-6	-	TRBJ2-3	CASSLASGGSTDTQYF
TRBV9	-	TRBJ1-1	CASSVSGNTEAFF
TRBV30	-	TRBJ1-4	CAWSRRTAEKLFF
TRBV19	-	TRBJ1-3	CASSAKAGNTIYF
TRBV5-1	-	TRBJ2-2	CASSATGTSGSGELFF
TRBV19	-	TRBJ1-2	CASSLRTNGYTF
TRBV7-6	-	TRBJ1-4	CASSLEGALNEKLFF
TRBV12-1	-	TRBJ2-3	CASSFARVGLAGELDTQYF
TRBV28	-	TRBJ1-5	CATGIKAGVQPQHF
TRBV19	-	TRBJ1-2	CASSMTGNYGYTF
TRBV30	few	TRBJ1-6	CAWSGSQGAMSPLHF
TRBV4-2	-	TRBJ2-3	CASSSRKRLSTDTQYF